A selection of T cell receptor beta chains follows, all from one sample in a study of CXCR3-negative and CXCR3-positive naive CD8 T cells. TCRdb re-analyzed the 5' RACE reads; it lists each CDR3 protein once, without DNA. The ten most abundant clones cover 0.5% to 0.7% of a sample with about 130,000 distinct CDR3 sequences. The sequenced sample was naive CXCR3+ CD8+ T cells from blood. The receptor set was obtained from a human donor in good health. Some clones in this sample may be carry-over from other donors' samples. CDR3s include the opening cysteine and the closing phenylalanine or tryptophan. Each record gives: CDR3 length, V gene, J gene, CDR3 protein.

cdr3_length: 13
v_call: TRBV7-9
j_call: TRBJ2-1
cdr3_aa: CASSLDRGNEQFF

cdr3_length: 18
v_call: TRBV7-8
j_call: TRBJ1-1
cdr3_aa: CASSLVGEGGQGGTEAFF

cdr3_length: 16
v_call: TRBV28
j_call: TRBJ1-4
cdr3_aa: CASSVGVGVAYEKLFF

cdr3_length: 17
v_call: TRBV4-1
j_call: TRBJ1-2
cdr3_aa: CASSQVLAIQVGYGYTF

cdr3_length: 15
v_call: TRBV25-1
j_call: TRBJ1-1
cdr3_aa: CASGHPEGGSTEAFF

cdr3_length: 13
v_call: TRBV7-6
j_call: TRBJ2-1
cdr3_aa: CASSARLADEQFF

cdr3_length: 15
v_call: TRBV3-1
j_call: TRBJ2-5
cdr3_aa: CASSPTLALQETQYF

cdr3_length: 18
v_call: TRBV28
j_call: TRBJ1-5
cdr3_aa: CASSSDPSGYAGNQPQHF

cdr3_length: 15
v_call: TRBV20-1
j_call: TRBJ2-7
cdr3_aa: CSASFVRHGSDEQYF

cdr3_length: 15
v_call: TRBV20-1
j_call: TRBJ2-7
cdr3_aa: CSARVGGSSSYEQYF

cdr3_length: 15
v_call: TRBV6-4
j_call: TRBJ2-2
cdr3_aa: CASSLLTGDTGELFF

cdr3_length: 17
v_call: TRBV19
j_call: TRBJ2-3
cdr3_aa: CASSTGLAGGLGDTQYF

cdr3_length: 13
v_call: TRBV15
j_call: TRBJ1-4
cdr3_aa: CATSLGSNEKLFF

cdr3_length: 12
v_call: TRBV30
j_call: TRBJ2-1
cdr3_aa: CALWTGGNEQFF

cdr3_length: 14
v_call: TRBV4-1
j_call: TRBJ1-1
cdr3_aa: CASSHRVGNTEAFF

cdr3_length: 14
v_call: TRBV11-3
j_call: TRBJ1-2
cdr3_aa: CASSPGGSTYGYTF

cdr3_length: 12
v_call: TRBV2
j_call: TRBJ2-1
cdr3_aa: CASEGLAVEQFF

cdr3_length: 15
v_call: TRBV4-1
j_call: TRBJ2-1
cdr3_aa: CASSQSQTSGAVQFF

cdr3_length: 15
v_call: TRBV29-1
j_call: TRBJ2-7
cdr3_aa: CSVVPPDRGAYEQYF

cdr3_length: 15
v_call: TRBV12-3/TRBV12-4
j_call: TRBJ2-2
cdr3_aa: CASSHPDSSTGELFF

cdr3_length: 15
v_call: TRBV7-2
j_call: TRBJ1-2
cdr3_aa: CASSSRDSLNYGYTF

cdr3_length: 17
v_call: TRBV20-1
j_call: TRBJ2-3
cdr3_aa: CSARGASLAPSTDTQYF

cdr3_length: 15
v_call: TRBV12-5
j_call: TRBJ2-1
cdr3_aa: CASGWGVSSYNEQFF

cdr3_length: 13
v_call: TRBV7-7
j_call: TRBJ1-1
cdr3_aa: CASSLHRNTEAFF

cdr3_length: 14
v_call: TRBV12-3/TRBV12-4
j_call: TRBJ2-2
cdr3_aa: CASTQGHPTGELFF

cdr3_length: 13
v_call: TRBV6-2/TRBV6-3
j_call: TRBJ2-7
cdr3_aa: CASSYSGAYEQYF

cdr3_length: 14
v_call: TRBV29-1
j_call: TRBJ2-7
cdr3_aa: CSVAWAGGGNEQYF

cdr3_length: 15
v_call: TRBV12-3/TRBV12-4
j_call: TRBJ1-2
cdr3_aa: CASGVGNLANYGYTF

cdr3_length: 17
v_call: TRBV10-1
j_call: TRBJ2-1
cdr3_aa: CASSEVVAGGPGNEQFF

cdr3_length: 15
v_call: TRBV9
j_call: TRBJ2-1
cdr3_aa: CASSETGVSYNEQFF

cdr3_length: 15
v_call: TRBV6-5
j_call: TRBJ2-7
cdr3_aa: CASSGGWGFSYEQYF

cdr3_length: 16
v_call: TRBV10-1
j_call: TRBJ1-2
cdr3_aa: CATFTASRGGSRGYTF

cdr3_length: 14
v_call: TRBV7-3
j_call: TRBJ1-2
cdr3_aa: CASSPTGEGYGYTF

cdr3_length: 16
v_call: TRBV5-1
j_call: TRBJ2-3
cdr3_aa: CASSLEASGGQDTQYF

cdr3_length: 17
v_call: TRBV7-8
j_call: TRBJ2-6
cdr3_aa: CASSLGIETSGANVLTF

cdr3_length: 15
v_call: TRBV5-1
j_call: TRBJ2-7
cdr3_aa: CASSLRGGSSYEQYF

cdr3_length: 17
v_call: TRBV10-3
j_call: TRBJ2-5
cdr3_aa: CAISESKPTGYQETQYF

cdr3_length: 15
v_call: TRBV27
j_call: TRBJ2-7
cdr3_aa: CASSFAGTGKYEQYF

cdr3_length: 12
v_call: TRBV20-1
j_call: TRBJ1-1
cdr3_aa: CSARPSNTEAFF

cdr3_length: 16
v_call: TRBV20-1
j_call: TRBJ2-1
cdr3_aa: CSARGLRSENGDEQFF

cdr3_length: 13
v_call: TRBV29-1
j_call: TRBJ2-1
cdr3_aa: CSVEGLETDEQFF

cdr3_length: 13
v_call: TRBV29-1
j_call: TRBJ2-7
cdr3_aa: CSVGASRAYEQYF

cdr3_length: 14
v_call: TRBV29-1
j_call: TRBJ2-2
cdr3_aa: CSVEGGRESGELFF

cdr3_length: 13
v_call: TRBV7-9
j_call: TRBJ1-2
cdr3_aa: CASSPPASPGYTF

cdr3_length: 17
v_call: TRBV20-1
j_call: TRBJ2-4
cdr3_aa: CSARDLDNPEAKNIQYF

cdr3_length: 13
v_call: TRBV27
j_call: TRBJ2-7
cdr3_aa: CASSGLATYEQYF

cdr3_length: 16
v_call: TRBV4-1
j_call: TRBJ2-7
cdr3_aa: CASSRNIAGGTYEQYF

cdr3_length: 18
v_call: TRBV30
j_call: TRBJ1-3
cdr3_aa: CAWSIWVLGSNSGNTIYF

cdr3_length: 15
v_call: TRBV5-5
j_call: TRBJ1-2
cdr3_aa: CASSLEAGDYYGYTF

cdr3_length: 13
v_call: TRBV3-1
j_call: TRBJ2-7
cdr3_aa: CASSHPGTYEQYF

cdr3_length: 18
v_call: TRBV6-5
j_call: TRBJ2-3
cdr3_aa: CASSRGLAGGPSTDTQYF

cdr3_length: 14
v_call: TRBV12-3/TRBV12-4
j_call: TRBJ2-1
cdr3_aa: CASSFGNSYNEQFF

cdr3_length: 13
v_call: TRBV20-1
j_call: TRBJ2-7
cdr3_aa: CSARFSRAYEQYF

cdr3_length: 14
v_call: TRBV28
j_call: TRBJ2-7
cdr3_aa: CASSLRSGTYEQYF

cdr3_length: 16
v_call: TRBV7-9
j_call: TRBJ1-1
cdr3_aa: CASSPALAGEYTEAFF

cdr3_length: 17
v_call: TRBV14
j_call: TRBJ2-2
cdr3_aa: CASSSLAGGLNTGELFF

cdr3_length: 14
v_call: TRBV12-3/TRBV12-4
j_call: TRBJ2-7
cdr3_aa: CASSFHPASYEQYF